This T cell receptor (beta chain) was found in a study of T cells in Graves' hyperthyroidism and ophthalmopathy. Study-level results: Blood shared most expanded thyroid clonotypes above 0.001.

Amplification yielded TCR beta CDR3 regions, with RNA transcripts as the source. First-round RT-PCR targeting the TCR CDR3 was performed with the HTBI primer set. MiXCR, run by TCRdb on the multiplex PCR reads, gives a single entry per CDR3 protein. Here the sample spans about 640,000 distinct CDR3 sequences, nearly 45% being singletons. The germline V and J ends were trimmed by 2 bases and 8 bases, with 10 bases remaining between them. This CDR3 has 14 amino acids. From germline, CDR1 is SGHTA and CDR2 FQGNSA. This clonotype was counted at least ten times. The antigen is undetermined. The V and J genes are TRBV7-2 and TRBJ1-6; D may be TRBD1 (5 bases). The receptor's source is an adult man with Graves' disease, either hyperthyroidism or ophthalmopathy (not recorded which). Material: peripheral blood or thyroid tissue (not recorded which). CDR3 region: CASSLFRADSPLHF. CDR3 DNA sequence: TGTGCCAGCAGCTTATTCAGGGCGGATTCACCCCTCCACTTT. Supplemented by reference TRBV7-2 and TRBJ1-6, the full variable domain reads GAGVSQSPSNKVTEKGKDVELRCDPISGHTALYWYRQSLGQGLEFLIYFQGNSAPDKSGLPSDRFSAERTGGSVSTLTIQRTQQEDSAVYLCASSLFRADSPLHFGNGTRLTVT.